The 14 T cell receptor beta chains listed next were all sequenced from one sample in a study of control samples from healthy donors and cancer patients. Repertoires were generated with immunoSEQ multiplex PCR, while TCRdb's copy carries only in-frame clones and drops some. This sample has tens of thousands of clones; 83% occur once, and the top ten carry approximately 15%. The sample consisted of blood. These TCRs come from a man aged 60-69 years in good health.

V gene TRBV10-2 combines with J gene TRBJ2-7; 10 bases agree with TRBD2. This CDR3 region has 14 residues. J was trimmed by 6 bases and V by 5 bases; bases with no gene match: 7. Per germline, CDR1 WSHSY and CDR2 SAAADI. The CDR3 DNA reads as TGCGCCAGCAGTCTAGCGGGAGCTACTCGCGAGCAGTACTTC. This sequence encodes CASSLAGATREQYF.

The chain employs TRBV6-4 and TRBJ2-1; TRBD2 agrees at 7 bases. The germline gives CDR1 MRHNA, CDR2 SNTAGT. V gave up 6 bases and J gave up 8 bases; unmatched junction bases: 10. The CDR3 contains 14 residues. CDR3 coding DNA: TGTGCCAGCAGCATACGCGGGAGTTGGGATGAGCAGTTCTTC. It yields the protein CASSIRGSWDEQFF.

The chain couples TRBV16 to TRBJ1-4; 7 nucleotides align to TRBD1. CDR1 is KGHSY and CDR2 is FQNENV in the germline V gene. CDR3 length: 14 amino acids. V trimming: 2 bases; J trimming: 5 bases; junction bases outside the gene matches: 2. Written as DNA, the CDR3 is TGTGCCAGCAGCCAAGGGACAGCGAATGAAAAACTGTTTTTT. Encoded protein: CASSQGTANEKLFF.

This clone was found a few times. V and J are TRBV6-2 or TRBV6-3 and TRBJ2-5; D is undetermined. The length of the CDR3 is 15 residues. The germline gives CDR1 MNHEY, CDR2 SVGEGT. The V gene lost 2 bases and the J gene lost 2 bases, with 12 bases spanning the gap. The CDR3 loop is CASSYPFRIQETQYF. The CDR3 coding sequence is TGTGCCAGCAGTTACCCCTTCAGGATTCAAGAGACCCAGTACTTC.

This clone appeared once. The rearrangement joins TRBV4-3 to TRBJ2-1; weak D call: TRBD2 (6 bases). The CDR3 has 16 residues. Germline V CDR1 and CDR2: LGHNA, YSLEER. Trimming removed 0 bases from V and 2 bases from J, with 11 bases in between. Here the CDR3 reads CASSQDLTSPYNEQFF. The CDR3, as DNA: TGCGCCAGCAGCCAAGATCTTACTAGCCCCTACAATGAGCAGTTCTTC.

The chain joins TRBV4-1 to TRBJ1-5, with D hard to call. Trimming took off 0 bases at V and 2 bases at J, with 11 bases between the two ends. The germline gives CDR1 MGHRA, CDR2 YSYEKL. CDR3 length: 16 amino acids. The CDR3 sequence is CASSQDQWVGNQPQHF. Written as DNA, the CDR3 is TGCGCCAGCAGCCAAGATCAATGGGTGGGCAATCAGCCCCAGCATTTT.

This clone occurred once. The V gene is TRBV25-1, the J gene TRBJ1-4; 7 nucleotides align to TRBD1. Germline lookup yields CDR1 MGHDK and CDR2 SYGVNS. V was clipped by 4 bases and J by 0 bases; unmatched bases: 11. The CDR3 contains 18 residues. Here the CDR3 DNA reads TGTGCCAGCAGTGGCTACGGGACAGAAAGAGCAACTAATGAAAAACTGTTTTTT. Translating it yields CASSGYGTERATNEKLFF.

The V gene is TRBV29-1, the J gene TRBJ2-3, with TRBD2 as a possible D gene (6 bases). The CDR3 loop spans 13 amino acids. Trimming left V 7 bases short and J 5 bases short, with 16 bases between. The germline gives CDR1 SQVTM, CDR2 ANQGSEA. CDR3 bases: TGCAGCGGTCGGGCTAGCGCTGGAGATACGCAGTATTTT. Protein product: CSGRASAGDTQYF.

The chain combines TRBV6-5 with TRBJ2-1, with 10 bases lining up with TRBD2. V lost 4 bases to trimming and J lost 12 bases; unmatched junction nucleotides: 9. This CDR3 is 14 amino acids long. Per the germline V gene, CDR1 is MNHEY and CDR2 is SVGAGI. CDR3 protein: CASSSTGTSEGQFF. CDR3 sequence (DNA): TGTGCCAGCAGTTCCACCGGGACTAGCGAGGGGCAGTTCTTC.

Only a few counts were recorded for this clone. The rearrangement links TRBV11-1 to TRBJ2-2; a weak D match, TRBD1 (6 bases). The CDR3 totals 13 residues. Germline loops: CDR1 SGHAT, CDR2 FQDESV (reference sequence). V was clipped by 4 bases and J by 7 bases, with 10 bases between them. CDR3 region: CASSSQGFGELFF. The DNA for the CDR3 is TGTGCCAGCAGCTCACAGGGTTTCGGGGAGCTGTTTTTT. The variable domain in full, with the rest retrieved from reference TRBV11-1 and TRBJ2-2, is EAEVAQSPRYKITEKSQAVAFWCDPISGHATLYWYRQILGQGPELLVQFQDESVVDDSQLPKDRFSAERLKGVDSTLKIQPAELGDSAMYLCASSSQGFGELFFGEGSRLTVL.

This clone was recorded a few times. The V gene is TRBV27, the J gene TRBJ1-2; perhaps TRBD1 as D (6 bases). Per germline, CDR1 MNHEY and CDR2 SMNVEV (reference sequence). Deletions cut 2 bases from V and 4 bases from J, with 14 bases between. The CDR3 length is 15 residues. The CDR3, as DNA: TGTGCCAGCAGTTTACTAGGGGGATCAGGCTATGGCTACACCTTC. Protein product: CASSLLGGSGYGYTF.

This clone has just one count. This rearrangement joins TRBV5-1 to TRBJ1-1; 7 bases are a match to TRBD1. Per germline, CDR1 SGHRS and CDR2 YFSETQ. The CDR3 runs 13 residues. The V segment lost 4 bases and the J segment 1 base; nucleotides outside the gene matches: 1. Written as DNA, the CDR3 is TGCGCCAGCAGCGGACAGGAGAACACTGAAGCTTTCTTT. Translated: CASSGQENTEAFF.

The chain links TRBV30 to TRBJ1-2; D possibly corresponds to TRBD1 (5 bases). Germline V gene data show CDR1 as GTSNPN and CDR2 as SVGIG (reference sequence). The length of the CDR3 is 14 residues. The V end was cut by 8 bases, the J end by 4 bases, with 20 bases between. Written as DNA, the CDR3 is TGTGCCGAAAGCATACAGGAGCGGTCCTATGGCTACACCTTC. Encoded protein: CAESIQERSYGYTF.

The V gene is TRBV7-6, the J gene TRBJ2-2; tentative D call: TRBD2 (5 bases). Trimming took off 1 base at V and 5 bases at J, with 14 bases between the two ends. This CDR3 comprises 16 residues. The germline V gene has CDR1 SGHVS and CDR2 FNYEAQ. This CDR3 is CASSLGHGRGTGELFF. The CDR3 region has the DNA TGTGCCAGCAGCTTAGGCCACGGTCGGGGTACCGGGGAGCTGTTTTTT. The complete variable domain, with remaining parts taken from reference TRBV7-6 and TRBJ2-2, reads GAGVSQSPRYKVTKRGQDVALRCDPISGHVSLYWYRQALGQGPEFLTYFNYEAQQDKSGLPNDRFSAERPEGSISTLTIQRTEQRDSAMYRCASSLGHGRGTGELFFGEGSRLTVL.